The 30 T cell receptor beta chains given below trace back to one sample, sequenced in a study of spatial heterogeneity in lung cancer. Regarding the study as a whole: Counts that tracked tumor mutation counts were those of expanded intratumoral alpha and beta TCRs.

TCRdb passed the 5' RACE reads through MiXCR, listing each CDR3 protein once. Found here are some 7,000 distinct CDR3 sequences, around 14% of them singletons; the top ten hold around 9%. Time point here: sample taken at primary tumor resection. For these TCRs, the target antigens are not known. This specimen consisted of lung tumor tissue, obtained at surgery. The receptor set was obtained from a female donor with early-stage non-small cell lung cancer.

In its sample, this clonotype ranks as medium-sized. A library prepared for alpha chains yielded this beta chain as an off-target read; its size is of little meaning. The chain recombines TRBV20-1 with TRBJ2-1; 10 bases are shared with TRBD2. V lost 2 bases and J lost 1; bases outside the gene matches: 5. Per germline, CDR1 DFQATT and CDR2 SNEGSKA (reference sequence). The CDR3 has 16 amino acids. CDR3 coding DNA: TGCAGTGCTAGAAATGGACTAGCGGAATCCTACAATGAGCAGTTCTTC. This codes for CSARNGLAESYNEQFF.

There are many counts of this clonotype. Within a library made for alpha chains, this beta chain is off target, and its count is uninformative. This sequence joins TRBV5-1 and TRBJ1-6; D gene uncertain. V lost 4 bases and J 7 bases, leaving 9 bases between the germline ends. The CDR3 contains 13 residues. Germline CDR1 and CDR2: SGHRS and YFSETQ. The CDR3: CASSPGPNSPLHF. The CDR3 region has the DNA TGCGCCAGCAGCCCCGGACCCAATTCACCCCTCCACTTT. Full variable domain (outside the CDR3, taken from reference TRBV5-1 and TRBJ1-6): KAGVTQTPRYLIKTRGQQVTLSCSPISGHRSVSWYQQTPGQGLQFLFEYFSETQRNKGNFPGRFSGRQFSNSRSEMNVSTLELGDSALYLCASSPGPNSPLHFGNGTRLTVT.

Only one count was recorded for this clonotype. With the library built for alpha chains, this beta chain is off target and its frequency is not meaningful. This chain joins TRBV5-1 and TRBJ1-2, with no clear D. Between the trimmed V and J ends, which lost 0 bases and 4 bases, there was a span of 10 bases. Germline CDR1 is SGHRS and CDR2 is YFSETQ. The CDR3 totals 14 residues. The CDR3 sequence is CASSLEPGSYGYTF. The CDR3 DNA follows: TGCGCCAGCAGCTTGGAACCCGGGAGCTATGGCTACACCTTC.

By sample fraction, this clonotype is medium-sized. One junction end does not reproduce the germline sequence, and a read error may be involved. This beta chain was picked up by a library intended for alpha chains and is off target, so its count carries little meaning. V gene TRBV7-7 combines with J gene TRBJ2-3; TRBD2 is a possible D gene (6 bases). Germline CDR1 reads SSHAT; CDR2 reads FNYEAQ (reference sequence). The CDR3 is 13 residues long. The CDR3 sequence is CASSSEAGGTQYF. The DNA for the CDR3 is TGTGCTAGCAGCTCAGAAGCGGGTGGGACGCAGTATTTT. The full variable domain, with the rest looked up from reference TRBV7-7 and TRBJ2-3, is GAGVSQSPRYKVTKRGQDVTLRCDPISSHATLYWYQQALGQGPEFLTYFNYEAQPDKSGLPSDRFSAERPEGSISTLTIQRTEQRDSAMYRCASSSEAGGTQYFGPGTRLTVL.

The sample holds many counts of this clonotype. Because the library targeted alpha chains, this beta chain is an off-target read whose size means little. The chain links TRBV7-9 to TRBJ1-5, with 8 bases identical to TRBD1. The CDR3 loop spans 14 amino acids. V gave up 2 bases and J gave up 6 bases; unmatched junction bases: 3. The V gene's germline CDR1 is SEHNR and CDR2 FQNEAQ (reference sequence). The CDR3 nucleotides are TGTGCCAGCAGCTTACCAGGGGGCGGTCAGCCCCAGCATTTT. Its protein is CASSLPGGGQPQHF.

In this sample, this clonotype turned up many times. This beta chain represents an off-target read in a library built for alpha chains; its size is of limited meaning. The rearrangement links TRBV7-9 to TRBJ2-7; D call uncertain. The length of the CDR3 is 11 residues. Trimming cost V 0 bases and J 5 bases, with 2 bases left between them. Germline CDR1 SEHNR, CDR2 FQNEAQ (reference sequence). CDR3 in DNA: TGTGCCAGCAGCTTAGCAGACGAGCAGTACTTC. Translated, it gives CASSLADEQYF.

This clonotype occurred many times. In a library made to pick up alpha chains, this beta chain is a stray read with a size that means little. This sequence joins TRBV29-1 and TRBJ2-5; 7 nucleotides agree with TRBD1. The CDR3 is 16 residues long. Unmatched junction bases numbered 17, after V lost 5 bases and J lost 5 bases. Germline V gene sequence: CDR1 SQVTM, CDR2 ANQGSEA. The CDR3 is CSVQLSGTALLETQYF. The CDR3 DNA reads as TGCAGCGTTCAGTTATCCGGGACAGCGCTTTTGGAGACCCAGTACTTC. The entire variable domain, with the rest obtained from reference TRBV29-1 and TRBJ2-5, is as follows: SAVISQKPSRDICQRGTSLTIQCQVDSQVTMMFWYRQQPGQSLTLIATANQGSEATYESGFVIDKFPISRPNLTFSTLTVSNMSPEDSSIYLCSVQLSGTALLETQYFGPGTRLLVL.

By proportion, this clonotype is medium-sized. The size of this beta chain means little, since it is a stray read in a library made for alpha chains. The chain combines TRBV11-2 with TRBJ2-3; 10 bases match TRBD2. This CDR3 has 16 residues. V gave up 1 base and J gave up 2 bases; unmatched junction bases: 3. Germline lookup yields CDR1 SGHAT and CDR2 FQNNGV. The CDR3 is CASSLVTSGVTDTQYF. The CDR3 DNA reads as TGTGCCAGCAGCTTAGTAACTAGCGGGGTCACAGATACGCAGTATTTT.

This clonotype is medium-sized by share. For a library built for alpha chains, this beta chain is a stray read; little rests on its size. In DNA, the CDR3 is TGTGCCAGCAGCTCCCGGGTCCTGGGGGGGAATGAGCAGTTCTTC. This translates into CASSSRVLGGNEQFF. The chain uses TRBV7-2 and TRBJ2-1, with TRBD2 matching over 7 bases. Germline-derived CDR1 and CDR2 are SGHTA and FQGNSA. The CDR3 consists of 15 residues. Trimming at V came to 4 bases and at J to 7 bases, leaving 10 bases not matched to a gene.

With respect to this clonotype: In a library made to pick up alpha chains, this beta chain is a stray read with a size that means little. The chain uses TRBV5-1 and TRBJ2-7; D gene uncertain. The germline CDR1 and CDR2 sequences are SGHRS and YFSETQ. V lost 4 bases and J lost 6, with 11 bases in between. This CDR3 region has 12 residues. CDR3 DNA sequence: TGCGCCAGCAGCGGTGGATGGGGCGAGCAGTACTTC. It yields the protein CASSGGWGEQYF.

The table lists this clonotype with a few counts. With the library built for alpha chains, this beta chain is off target and its frequency is not meaningful. CDR3 region: CSARSPWGTEAFF. CDR3 nucleotides: TGCAGTGCTAGATCTCCGTGGGGCACTGAAGCTTTCTTT. The chain links TRBV20-1 to TRBJ1-1, with no clear D. The CDR3 sequence is 13 residues long. The V end lost 2 bases, the J end lost 4 bases, and 11 bases lay between the germline ends. CDR1 DFQATT and CDR2 SNEGSKA come from the germline V gene (reference sequence).

About this clonotype: Little can be read into the size of this beta chain, an off-target read in a library designed for alpha chains. The genes are TRBV6-5 and TRBJ1-1; D not resolved. CDR1 and CDR2 from the germline V gene are MNHEY and SVGAGI. Deletions cut 0 bases from V and 0 bases from J, with 5 bases between. The CDR3 loop spans 14 amino acids. The CDR3 DNA reads as TGTGCCAGCAGTTACTCTTGGATGAACACTGAAGCTTTCTTT. It encodes CASSYSWMNTEAFF.

There are many counts of this clonotype. As an off-target read in a library built for alpha chains, this beta chain has a frequency of little significance. This chain uses TRBV6-2 or TRBV6-3 with TRBJ2-3, with TRBD2 matching over 10 bases. The CDR3 runs 15 residues. The V gene end was trimmed by 10 bases and the J gene end by 2 bases; junction bases not matched to a gene: 9. Germline-derived CDR1 and CDR2 are MNHEY and SVGEGT. As DNA, the CDR3 is TGTGCCAAGCTAGCGGGGGAGCCAAACACAGATACGCAGTATTTT. This encodes CAKLAGEPNTDTQYF.

In this sample, this clonotype is medium-sized (0.01 to 0.1%). The library was built for alpha chains, so this beta chain is an off-target read and its size means little. The rearrangement joins TRBV12-3 or TRBV12-4 to TRBJ2-3; TRBD2 aligns across 7 bases. The CDR3 has 13 residues. V lost 6 bases to trimming and J lost 3 bases; unmatched junction nucleotides: 3. CDR3 in DNA: TGTGCCAGCAGCCGGGGGGAGACAGATACGCAGTATTTT. As protein: CASSRGETDTQYF.

This clonotype was recorded at least ten times. Within a library made for alpha chains, this beta chain is off target, and its count is uninformative. V is TRBV9 and J is TRBJ2-1, with D tentatively TRBD1 (6 bases). Trimming removed 2 bases at V and 5 bases at J, with 8 bases between. The CDR3 is 13 residues long. Germline loops: CDR1 SGDLS, CDR2 YYNGEE. DNA for the CDR3: TGTGCCAGCAGCGTCCGACAGGACAATGAGCAGTTCTTC. As protein: CASSVRQDNEQFF.

This clonotype was counted many times. In a library made to pick up alpha chains, this beta chain is a stray read with a size that means little. For the CDR3, the DNA is TGTGCCAGCAGGGTCTCCCCCGGGGGGCTCTACACTGAAGCTTTCTTT. Residues: CASRVSPGGLYTEAFF. The chain carries TRBV5-5 and TRBJ1-1, with a tentative D call TRBD1 (6 bases). The CDR3 has 16 amino acids. V was clipped by 5 bases and J by 3 bases, with 20 bases between them. The V gene's germline CDR1 is SGHKS and CDR2 YYEKEE (reference sequence).

This clonotype is medium-sized within its sample. Within a library made for alpha chains, this beta chain is off target, and its count is uninformative. The rearrangement joins TRBV7-9 to TRBJ1-1, with a tentative D call TRBD1 (5 bases). CDR1 is SEHNR, CDR2 FQNEAQ, per germline (reference sequence). V was clipped by 4 bases and J by 6 bases, with 15 bases between them. The CDR3 has 14 amino acids. CDR3 sequence reads: CASSSTSWGAEAFF. CDR3 DNA sequence: TGTGCCAGCAGCTCCACCTCGTGGGGGGCTGAAGCTTTCTTT. Using reference TRBV7-9 and TRBJ1-1 for the parts outside the CDR3, the full variable domain is DTGVSQNPRHKITKRGQNVTFRCDPISEHNRLYWYRQTLGQGPEFLTYFQNEAQLEKSRLLSDRFSAERPKGSFSTLEIQRTEQGDSAMYLCASSSTSWGAEAFFGQGTRLTVV.

In the case of this clonotype: This beta chain is off target for a library built for alpha chains, so its abundance means little. The rearrangement joins TRBV28 to TRBJ1-3; D may be TRBD1 (6 bases). CDR3 length equals 16 residues. Germline V gene lookup returns CDR1 MDHEN and CDR2 SYDVKM. Between the trimmed V and J ends, which lost 6 bases and 0 bases, there was a span of 15 bases. CDR3 region: CASRLQGPSSGNTIYF. Written as DNA, the CDR3 is TGTGCCAGCAGATTACAGGGCCCTAGCTCTGGAAACACCATATATTTT.

Note on this clonotype: Germline and junction disagree at one end, which may indicate a read error. Within a library made for alpha chains, this beta chain is off target, and its count is uninformative. The chain has TRBV11-1 and TRBJ2-3, with 7 bases aligning to TRBD1. CDR1 is SGHAT and CDR2 is FQDESV in the germline V gene (reference sequence). The CDR3 covers 18 residues. In DNA, the CDR3 is TGTGTCAGCAGCTTCCAAAGTGGAGAACAGGGGATGATGCTTTCGCAGTATTTT. This gives the protein CVSSFQSGEQGMMLSQYF.

At least ten counts were recorded for this clonotype. This beta chain is a stray read from a library made for alpha chains; its abundance is not meaningful. V is TRBV7-9 and J is TRBJ2-3; D possibly corresponds to TRBD2 (6 bases). Germline V gene data show CDR1 as SEHNR and CDR2 as FQNEAQ (reference sequence). The germline V and J ends were trimmed by 5 bases and 6 bases, with 15 bases remaining between them. CDR3 length equals 14 residues. Here the CDR3 reads CASSPPGAPDTQYF. CDR3 coding DNA: TGTGCCAGCAGCCCCCCGGGAGCCCCGGATACGCAGTATTTT.

This clonotype was counted many times. Little can be read into the size of this beta chain, an off-target read in a library designed for alpha chains. J is TRBJ1-1 and V is TRBV20-1; D is unclear. The CDR3 is made up of 12 amino acids. The germline gives CDR1 DFQATT, CDR2 SNEGSKA (reference sequence). The ends were cut back, 0 bases at V and 8 bases at J, with 10 bases in the middle. CDR3 DNA sequence: TGCAGTGCTAGAGATCCGGGATTGGAAGCTTTCTTT. The encoded protein is CSARDPGLEAFF.

This clonotype has at least ten counts. Because this beta chain is a stray read in a library intended to capture alpha chains, its abundance should not be given much weight. The rearrangement uses TRBV7-9 and TRBJ1-1; D is possibly TRBD1 (6 bases). CDR1 is SEHNR, CDR2 FQNEAQ, per germline (reference sequence). Trimming removed 5 bases at V and 3 bases at J, with 10 bases between. The CDR3 sequence is 13 residues long. Here the CDR3 reads CASSLQGDTEAFF. DNA for the CDR3: TGTGCCAGCAGCCTACAGGGTGACACTGAAGCTTTCTTT.

In its sample, this clonotype ranks as medium-sized. In a library made to pick up alpha chains, this beta chain is a stray read with a size that means little. The rearrangement uses TRBV7-8 and TRBJ2-3; 13 bases map to TRBD2. Germline V gene sequence: CDR1 SGHVS, CDR2 FQNEAQ. The CDR3 length is 16 residues. Trimming cost V 6 bases and J 2 bases; bases outside gene matches: 5. This CDR3 is CASSWTSGSLTDTQYF. CDR3 DNA: TGTGCCAGCAGTTGGACTAGCGGGAGTCTCACAGATACGCAGTATTTT.

In its sample, this clonotype was seen many times. Little can be read into the size of this beta chain, an off-target read in a library designed for alpha chains. The chain carries TRBV20-1 and TRBJ1-4; a weak D match, TRBD1 (6 bases). V lost 1 base and J lost 8, with 14 bases in between. The CDR3 has 14 residues. CDR1 and CDR2 (germline): DFQATT, SNEGSKA (reference sequence). DNA for the CDR3: TGCAGTGCTAGAGTCGCAGGGGCCGGGGAAAAACTGTTTTTT. This translates into CSARVAGAGEKLFF.

Comments on this clonotype: This beta chain turned up in a library designed for alpha chains; as an off-target read, its abundance says little. The genes are TRBV5-1 and TRBJ2-5, with TRBD1 identical over 7 bases. This CDR3 has 14 amino acids. The germline V gene has CDR1 SGHRS and CDR2 YFSETQ. J lost 9 bases, V lost 4 bases, and 12 bases had no gene match. The chain's CDR3 is CASSQTGAEDAQYF. The DNA of the CDR3 is TGCGCCAGCAGCCAAACAGGGGCGGAGGATGCCCAGTACTTC. Variable domain in full (rest from reference TRBV5-1 and TRBJ2-5): KAGVTQTPRYLIKTRGQQVTLSCSPISGHRSVSWYQQTPGQGLQFLFEYFSETQRNKGNFPGRFSGRQFSNSRSEMNVSTLELGDSALYLCASSQTGAEDAQYFGPGTRLLVL.

Ten or more counts support this clonotype. Little can be read into the size of this beta chain, an off-target read in a library designed for alpha chains. The chain has TRBV24-1 and TRBJ2-1, with D possibly TRBD2 on 5 matching bases. V lost 4 bases and J 12 bases, leaving 18 bases between the germline ends. The CDR3 totals 14 residues. The V gene's germline CDR1 is KGHDR and CDR2 SFDVKD. Written as DNA, the CDR3 is TGTGCCACCAGTGAACTCAGACTGGGCCGGGGGCAGTTCTTC. Its translation is CATSELRLGRGQFF.

About this clonotype: The size of this beta chain means little, since it is a stray read in a library made for alpha chains. The chain combines TRBV10-2 with TRBJ2-1; D remains ambiguous. CDR1 WSHSY and CDR2 SAAADI come from the germline V gene. There are 12 residues in the CDR3. The germline V and J ends were trimmed by 0 bases and 9 bases, with 6 bases remaining between them. Written as DNA, the CDR3 is TGCGCCAGCAGTGAGTCGCGCGTTGAGCAGTTCTTC. It encodes CASSESRVEQFF.

This clonotype showed up many times. The library was designed around alpha chains, so this beta chain is a stray read whose abundance carries little weight. This rearrangement joins TRBV2 to TRBJ1-2, with D possibly being TRBD1 (5 bases). The V and J ends lost 5 bases and 8 bases respectively, with 21 bases between them. Germline values: CDR1 SNHLY, CDR2 FYNNEI. The CDR3 spans 15 residues. CDR3 nucleotides: TGTGCCAGCAGTCCTAGACGGGGGTTATCAGGAGGCTACACCTTC. Protein sequence: CASSPRRGLSGGYTF. Full variable domain (rest looked up from reference TRBV2 and TRBJ1-2): EPEVTQTPSHQVTQMGQEVILRCVPISNHLYFYWYRQILGQKVEFLVSFYNNEISEKSEIFDDQFSVERPDGSNFTLKIRSTKLEDSAMYFCASSPRRGLSGGYTFGSGTRLTVV.

This clonotype was seen repeatedly, ten times or more. Being off target in a library aimed at alpha chains, this beta chain has a size of little meaning. This chain uses TRBV20-1 with TRBJ1-1, with D perhaps TRBD1 (6 bases). V shed 4 bases and J shed 4 bases, with 19 bases lying between them. Germline CDR1 and CDR2: DFQATT and SNEGSKA (reference sequence). This CDR3 contains 15 residues. The CDR3 DNA reads as TGCAGTGCTACAACGCCCGGGACAAGTTCCACTGAAGCTTTCTTT. It codes for CSATTPGTSSTEAFF.

This clonotype was counted at least ten times. This beta chain turned up in a library designed for alpha chains; as an off-target read, its abundance says little. This rearrangement joins TRBV5-6 to TRBJ1-3; tentative D call: TRBD1 (5 bases). The CDR3 contains 14 residues. Germline CDR1 reads SGHDT; CDR2 reads YYEEEE. V was cut by 0 bases and J by 6 bases, with 10 bases left in between. The CDR3 nucleotides are TGTGCCAGCAGCTTGGGGGGCGTTGCAAACACCATATATTTT. Its translation is CASSLGGVANTIYF.